These T cell receptor beta chains were read from a single sample in a study of OX40 agonist ivuxolimab in advanced cancers. Generated by immunoSEQ multiplex PCR, the TCRdb table keeps only in-frame clones and is missing some. This sample has about 73,000 clones, with approximately 90% found just once. The sample was CD4+ or CD8+ T cells sorted from blood, taken in a trial of the OX40 agonist ivuxolimab. Receptors were obtained from an adult with an advanced solid tumor such as melanoma, head and neck, liver or kidney cancer. The CDR3 runs from the conserved cysteine through the conserved F or W. The D gene is left open where the match is weak. Clone size, where shown, is once, few, many, or a class for clones that have expanded.

abundance,v_gene,d_gene,j_gene,CDR3nt,CDR3aa
.,TRBV7-6,TRBD2,TRBJ2-7,TGTGCCAGCAGCTTAGGGCTAGCGGGAGTTTACGAGCAGTACTTC,CASSLGLAGVYEQYF
once,TRBV29-1,.,TRBJ1-2,TGCAGCGTTCAATTTCCGATGCAGGAGGGCTACACCTTC,CSVQFPMQEGYTF
.,TRBV29-1,TRBD2,TRBJ2-1,TGCAGCGTTGCCCCACAGCGGGAGTCGCGAGATGAGCAGTTCTTC,CSVAPQRESRDEQFF
.,TRBV5-6,.,TRBJ2-1,TGTGCCAGCAGCTTGAATGAGGCTGAGCAGTTCTTC,CASSLNEAEQFF
.,TRBV9,.,TRBJ1-1,TGTGCCAGCAGCGTAGACCCCGCTTCTGGGAAAAGGGCAGCAGCTGAAGCTTTCTTT,CASSVDPASGKRAAAEAFF
.,TRBV4-2,TRBD2,TRBJ2-7,TGTGCCAGCAGCCAAGATTCCTCTCCGGGAGGGCCACGCCCCGAGCAGTACTTC,CASSQDSSPGGPRPEQYF
.,TRBV7-9,.,TRBJ2-7,TGTGCCAGCAGTTCATTGGGGGGCGCTTCCTACGAGCAGTACTTC,CASSSLGGASYEQYF
.,TRBV27,.,TRBJ2-7,TGTGCCAGCAGTTTAACAGGAAAGTACGAGCAGTACTTC,CASSLTGKYEQYF
.,TRBV11-1,TRBD1,TRBJ2-7,TGTGCCAGCAGCTTGGCGGACAGGGAGGACGAGCAGTACTTC,CASSLADREDEQYF
.,TRBV10-3,TRBD1,TRBJ1-2,TGTGCCATCAGTGACAAAGACAGGGGGGACTATGGCTACACCTTC,CAISDKDRGDYGYTF
.,TRBV19,.,TRBJ2-2,TGTGCCAGTAGTATAGAACTTCTGAACACCGGGGAGCTGTTTTTT,CASSIELLNTGELFF
.,TRBV6-6,.,TRBJ1-4,TGTGCCAGCAGTTACCCCGAATCGGGATCCACTGAAAAACTGTTTTTT,CASSYPESGSTEKLFF
few,TRBV2,TRBD2,TRBJ2-7,TGTGCCAGCAGGTCGACTAGCGGGCGGACCTACGAGCAGTACTTC,CASRSTSGRTYEQYF
.,TRBV5-3,TRBD1,TRBJ1-1,TGTGCCACCCAGGGACAGGTTCAGAAAGCTTTCTTT,CATQGQVQKAFF
.,TRBV27,.,TRBJ2-7,TGTGCCACCTCTCGCGCCAGGGATTATTCCTACGAGCAGTACTTC,CATSRARDYSYEQYF
.,TRBV28,TRBD1,TRBJ2-5,TGTGCCAGCAGTTTACAGGGGGCGCGCAAGGAGACCCAGTACTTC,CASSLQGARKETQYF
.,TRBV11-3,TRBD1,TRBJ2-2,TGTGCCAGCAGCTCGGACAGGGGGTACACCGGGGAGCTGTTTTTT,CASSSDRGYTGELFF
.,TRBV29-1,TRBD1,TRBJ2-7,TGCAGCGTTGAAGAAGGACAGGTGTCCTACGAGCAGTACTTC,CSVEEGQVSYEQYF
.,TRBV19,.,TRBJ1-4,TGTGCCAGTAGACCCCAGGACGGGGGTAATGAAAAACTGTTTTTT,CASRPQDGGNEKLFF
.,TRBV27,TRBD1,TRBJ1-1,TGTGCCAGCAGGACAGGGATCACTGAAGCTTTCTTT,CASRTGITEAFF
.,TRBV19,.,TRBJ1-5,TGTGCCACCGCCCAACCGACAGATTATAGCAATCAGCCCCAGCATTTT,CATAQPTDYSNQPQHF
few,TRBV6-1,TRBD2,TRBJ2-7,TGTGCCAGCAGTGGCTCCCGGGAGGCCTACGAGCAGTACTTC,CASSGSREAYEQYF
.,TRBV10-3,TRBD1,TRBJ1-1,TGTGCCATCAGCTCCCGGGACAGGGCCACTGAAGCTTTCTTT,CAISSRDRATEAFF
.,TRBV5-1,TRBD1,TRBJ1-1,TGCGCCAGCAGCTCATACAGGGGGTACACTGAAGCTTTCTTT,CASSSYRGYTEAFF
.,TRBV4-2,.,TRBJ2-7,TGTGCCAGCAGCCAAGAGGTAAACTACGAGCAGTACTTC,CASSQEVNYEQYF
.,TRBV10-3,.,TRBJ2-1,TGTGCCATCAGTGAGTCGAATGGGAGGTCCCTCTACAATGAGCAGTTCTTC,CAISESNGRSLYNEQFF
.,TRBV11-3,.,TRBJ2-3,TGTGCCAGCAGCTTTAGAGAGGGAGCAGATACGCAGTATTTT,CASSFREGADTQYF
.,TRBV10-3,.,TRBJ1-1,TGTGCCATCCGGGGGGAGAACACTGAAGCTTTCTTT,CAIRGENTEAFF
.,TRBV28,.,TRBJ1-5,TGTGCCAGTGACCCCACGAGGGGGGGCAATCAGCCCCAGCATTTT,CASDPTRGGNQPQHF
few,TRBV10-3,.,TRBJ2-7,TGTGCCATCAGTGAGCCAGGACAGAACTACGAGCAGTACTTC,CAISEPGQNYEQYF
.,TRBV6-5,.,TRBJ2-1,TGTGCCAGCCAGGCCCCCGGAGACAATGAGCAGTTCTTC,CASQAPGDNEQFF
.,TRBV4-1,.,TRBJ2-7,TGCGCCAGCAGCTCTTACGGGGGCCGCGACGAGCAGTACTTC,CASSSYGGRDEQYF
.,TRBV6-1,.,TRBJ2-7,TGTGCCAGCAGTGAACTCAACAGTAATCAGTACTTC,CASSELNSNQYF
.,TRBV19,.,TRBJ1-5,TGTGCCAGTAGTCCGCGGGACATGGCCCAGCCCCAGCATTTT,CASSPRDMAQPQHF
few,TRBV2,.,TRBJ1-1,TGTGCCAGCAGGGAGTCTGAAGCTTTCTTT,CASRESEAFF
.,TRBV5-4,.,TRBJ2-5,TGTGCCAGCAGCACCCCCATGGGGGGCCAAGAGACCCAGTACTTC,CASSTPMGGQETQYF
.,TRBV4-2,.,TRBJ2-1,TGTGCCAGCAGCCAAAATGCTGTTGGGGCTAGCGAGTACAATGAGCAGTTCTTC,CASSQNAVGASEYNEQFF
once,TRBV28,.,TRBJ1-4,TGTGCCAGCAGGGTTAGACAGACTAATGAAAAACTGTTTTTT,CASRVRQTNEKLFF
.,TRBV5-6,.,TRBJ2-7,TGTGCCAGCAGCCCTAGGGGAGACTTCGAGCAGTACTTC,CASSPRGDFEQYF
.,TRBV7-6,TRBD2,TRBJ2-7,TGTGCCAGCAGCCACCCCCGGGGCGGGGGGGCCGGATACGAGCAGTACTTC,CASSHPRGGGAGYEQYF
.,TRBV2,.,TRBJ2-2,TGTGCCAGCAGTGAAGAGTCCGGGACTTACACCGGGGAGCTGTTTTTT,CASSEESGTYTGELFF
.,TRBV19,.,TRBJ1-2,TGTGCCAGTAGTCCTTGGACAGCTTATGGCTACACCTTC,CASSPWTAYGYTF
.,TRBV4-1,TRBD2,TRBJ2-7,TGCGCCAGCAGCCTCGGGACTAGCGGGAGTGCCGAGCAGTACTTC,CASSLGTSGSAEQYF
.,TRBV30,.,TRBJ2-1,TGTGCCTGGGGGGGGGACAGTTACAATGAGCAGTTCTTC,CAWGGDSYNEQFF
.,TRBV10-1,.,TRBJ1-5,TGCGCCAGCAGTGAGTCAGGAAGTCAGCCCCAGCATTTT,CASSESGSQPQHF
.,TRBV11-1,TRBD1,TRBJ2-2,TGTGCCAGCACCAATACAGGGGGATGGACCGGGGAGCTGTTTTTT,CASTNTGGWTGELFF
.,TRBV27,.,TRBJ1-1,TGTGCCAGCAGTTCCGGGCTATGGAACACTGAAGCTTTCTTT,CASSSGLWNTEAFF